The rows below give T cell receptor beta chains drawn from one sample of a study of technical replicates of blood from a few donors. Produced via immunoSEQ multiplex PCR; TCRdb's table is partial and in-frame only. The profile covers about 100,000 clones, with approximately 96% appearing a single time and about 0.21% taken by the ten largest. Material: T cells isolated from PBMCs. These receptors originate from a human donor in good health. Both conserved end residues are part of each CDR3. Each record gives: V gene, J gene, clone size, D gene, CDR3 protein, CDR3 DNA. The D gene is left open where the match is weak. Only some rows state a clone size, as once, few, many or a class for expanded clones.

v_gene: TRBV28; j_gene: TRBJ2-6; abundance: -; d_gene: TRBD1; CDR3aa: CASSPPTGDSGANVLTF; CDR3nt: TGTGCCAGCAGTCCCCCCACAGGGGACTCTGGGGCCAACGTCCTGACTTTC
v_gene: TRBV27; j_gene: TRBJ2-7; abundance: -; d_gene: -; CDR3aa: CASSLYGGGHSYEQYF; CDR3nt: TGTGCCAGCAGTTTATATGGGGGAGGACACTCCTACGAGCAGTACTTC
v_gene: TRBV27; j_gene: TRBJ2-7; abundance: once; d_gene: TRBD1; CDR3aa: CARDTGVSYEQYF; CDR3nt: TGTGCCAGGGACACAGGGGTCTCCTACGAGCAGTACTTC
v_gene: TRBV5-1; j_gene: TRBJ2-3; abundance: -; d_gene: -; CDR3aa: CASSLMTPRADTQYF; CDR3nt: TGCGCCAGCAGCTTGATGACCCCTCGGGCAGATACGCAGTATTTT
v_gene: TRBV7-9; j_gene: TRBJ2-5; abundance: -; d_gene: -; CDR3aa: CASSPGLGETQYF; CDR3nt: TGTGCCAGCAGCCCTGGACTGGGGGAGACCCAGTACTTC
v_gene: TRBV14; j_gene: TRBJ2-1; abundance: -; d_gene: TRBD1; CDR3aa: CASSQGTGYNEQFF; CDR3nt: TGTGCCAGCAGCCAAGGGACAGGATACAATGAGCAGTTCTTC
v_gene: TRBV11-3; j_gene: TRBJ2-3; abundance: -; d_gene: TRBD1; CDR3aa: CASSSMGQGGDTQYF; CDR3nt: TGTGCCAGCAGCTCAATGGGACAGGGCGGAGATACGCAGTATTTT
v_gene: TRBV5-1; j_gene: TRBJ2-3; abundance: -; d_gene: TRBD2; CDR3aa: CASSLSGTSHSGTQYF; CDR3nt: TGCGCCAGCAGCTTGAGCGGGACTTCGCATTCGGGTACGCAGTATTTT
v_gene: TRBV10-3; j_gene: TRBJ2-2; abundance: -; d_gene: TRBD2; CDR3aa: CAAQGTTSGRPNTGELFF; CDR3nt: TGTGCCGCCCAGGGGACGACTAGCGGGAGGCCGAACACCGGGGAGCTGTTTTTT
v_gene: TRBV27; j_gene: TRBJ2-1; abundance: -; d_gene: -; CDR3aa: CASSPRGTYNEQFF; CDR3nt: TGTGCCAGCAGTCCAAGGGGAACCTACAATGAGCAGTTCTTC
v_gene: TRBV4-1; j_gene: TRBJ2-7; abundance: -; d_gene: -; CDR3aa: CASSQVSRPGIPYEQYF; CDR3nt: TGCGCCAGCAGCCAAGTGAGCCGCCCCGGGATTCCCTACGAGCAGTACTTC
v_gene: TRBV28; j_gene: TRBJ2-7; abundance: -; d_gene: TRBD2; CDR3aa: CASSPGTSGSYEQYF; CDR3nt: TGTGCCAGCAGTCCCGGGACTAGCGGATCCTACGAGCAGTACTTC
v_gene: TRBV13; j_gene: TRBJ1-3; abundance: -; d_gene: -; CDR3aa: CASSLGRVSGNTIYF; CDR3nt: TGTGCCAGCAGCTTAGGCCGGGTTTCTGGAAACACCATATATTTT
v_gene: TRBV7-8; j_gene: TRBJ2-3; abundance: -; d_gene: -; CDR3aa: CASSFGSTEFTDTQYF; CDR3nt: TGTGCCAGCAGCTTCGGATCCACGGAGTTCACAGATACGCAGTATTTT
v_gene: TRBV9; j_gene: TRBJ2-6; abundance: -; d_gene: TRBD1; CDR3aa: CASSPQGSGANVLTF; CDR3nt: TGTGCCAGCAGCCCACAGGGGTCTGGGGCCAACGTCCTGACTTTC
v_gene: TRBV19; j_gene: TRBJ2-7; abundance: -; d_gene: TRBD1; CDR3aa: CASNPGQGTHEQYF; CDR3nt: TGTGCCAGTAATCCGGGACAGGGAACCCACGAGCAGTACTTC
v_gene: TRBV29-1; j_gene: TRBJ2-1; abundance: -; d_gene: -; CDR3aa: CSDGVGGNEQFF; CDR3nt: TGCAGCGACGGCGTGGGAGGTAATGAGCAGTTCTTC
v_gene: TRBV13; j_gene: TRBJ2-2; abundance: -; d_gene: -; CDR3aa: CASSLLSPGELFF; CDR3nt: TGTGCCAGCAGCTTGTTATCCCCCGGGGAGCTGTTTTTT
v_gene: TRBV2; j_gene: TRBJ2-2; abundance: -; d_gene: TRBD2; CDR3aa: CATGTSGSTGELFF; CDR3nt: TGTGCCACCGGGACTAGCGGGAGTACCGGGGAGCTGTTTTTT
v_gene: TRBV5-5; j_gene: TRBJ2-1; abundance: -; d_gene: TRBD1; CDR3aa: CASSFRQGQFF; CDR3nt: TGTGCCAGCAGCTTTAGACAGGGTCAGTTCTTC
v_gene: TRBV28; j_gene: TRBJ2-1; abundance: -; d_gene: -; CDR3aa: CASPRRAAYNEQFF; CDR3nt: TGTGCCAGTCCCCGGCGGGCGGCCTACAATGAGCAGTTCTTC
v_gene: TRBV19; j_gene: TRBJ1-1; abundance: -; d_gene: -; CDR3aa: CASSIEFGALATEAFF; CDR3nt: TGTGCCAGTAGTATAGAATTTGGGGCACTTGCCACTGAAGCTTTCTTT
v_gene: TRBV19; j_gene: TRBJ1-2; abundance: -; d_gene: TRBD1; CDR3aa: CASSPPHRGDGYTF; CDR3nt: TGTGCCAGTAGCCCCCCGCACAGGGGAGATGGCTACACCTTC
v_gene: TRBV4-1; j_gene: TRBJ2-7; abundance: -; d_gene: TRBD1; CDR3aa: CASSQDPDRESTYEQYF; CDR3nt: TGCGCCAGCAGCCAAGACCCGGACAGGGAAAGTACCTACGAGCAGTACTTC
v_gene: TRBV4-2; j_gene: TRBJ2-7; abundance: -; d_gene: -; CDR3aa: CASSQDGGSNEQYF; CDR3nt: TGTGCCAGCAGCCAAGATGGGGGCTCGAACGAGCAGTACTTC
v_gene: TRBV29-1; j_gene: TRBJ1-1; abundance: -; d_gene: -; CDR3aa: CSADEGDFRLKNTEAFF; CDR3nt: TGCAGCGCTGACGAGGGAGATTTTCGGCTCAAGAACACTGAAGCTTTCTTT
v_gene: TRBV18; j_gene: TRBJ2-1; abundance: -; d_gene: TRBD2; CDR3aa: CASSISGGLRSYNEQFF; CDR3nt: TGTGCCAGTTCAATTAGCGGGGGACTTCGCTCCTACAATGAGCAGTTCTTC
v_gene: TRBV29-1; j_gene: TRBJ1-1; abundance: -; d_gene: TRBD1; CDR3aa: CSVPQGAGNTEAFF; CDR3nt: TGCAGCGTTCCCCAGGGGGCCGGGAACACTGAAGCTTTCTTT
v_gene: TRBV7-8; j_gene: TRBJ2-1; abundance: -; d_gene: TRBD2; CDR3aa: CASSPIAGGFSNEQFF; CDR3nt: TGTGCCAGCAGCCCAATAGCGGGTGGGTTCTCCAATGAGCAGTTCTTC
v_gene: TRBV7-2; j_gene: TRBJ1-2; abundance: few; d_gene: -; CDR3aa: CASSHRTEFNGYTF; CDR3nt: TGTGCCAGCAGCCACCGGACAGAATTCAATGGCTACACCTTC
v_gene: TRBV7-6; j_gene: TRBJ2-1; abundance: -; d_gene: -; CDR3aa: CASSLVRGPVSSYNEQFF; CDR3nt: TGTGCCAGCAGCTTAGTCCGGGGTCCCGTCAGCTCCTACAATGAGCAGTTCTTC
v_gene: TRBV2; j_gene: TRBJ2-6; abundance: -; d_gene: -; CDR3aa: CASSRSRAGANVLTF; CDR3nt: TGTGCCAGCAGTAGAAGCAGGGCCGGGGCCAACGTCCTGACTTTC
v_gene: TRBV2; j_gene: TRBJ2-7; abundance: -; d_gene: -; CDR3aa: CATARGISYEQYF; CDR3nt: TGTGCCACTGCCAGGGGTATCTCCTACGAGCAGTACTTC
v_gene: TRBV10-3; j_gene: TRBJ2-1; abundance: -; d_gene: TRBD2; CDR3aa: CAISGGLAGGYEQFF; CDR3nt: TGTGCCATCAGTGGGGGACTAGCGGGAGGCTATGAGCAGTTCTTC
v_gene: TRBV5-1; j_gene: TRBJ2-7; abundance: once; d_gene: TRBD1; CDR3aa: CASSDRQGLVEQYF; CDR3nt: TGCGCCAGCAGTGACCGACAGGGGCTTGTAGAGCAGTACTTC
v_gene: TRBV4-1; j_gene: TRBJ1-4; abundance: -; d_gene: TRBD1; CDR3aa: CASSPRDRGYEKLFF; CDR3nt: TGCGCCAGCAGCCCACGGGACAGGGGCTATGAAAAACTGTTTTTT
v_gene: TRBV30; j_gene: TRBJ2-1; abundance: -; d_gene: -; CDR3aa: CAWSVESYNEQFF; CDR3nt: TGTGCCTGGAGTGTAGAGAGTTACAATGAGCAGTTCTTC
v_gene: TRBV9; j_gene: TRBJ2-3; abundance: -; d_gene: TRBD1; CDR3aa: CASSVAGQGGTDTQYF; CDR3nt: TGTGCCAGCAGCGTAGCCGGACAGGGCGGCACAGATACGCAGTATTTT
v_gene: TRBV28; j_gene: TRBJ1-2; abundance: -; d_gene: TRBD1; CDR3aa: CASSSDRGQLATF; CDR3nt: TGTGCCAGCAGTTCGGACAGGGGGCAGTTGGCGACCTTC